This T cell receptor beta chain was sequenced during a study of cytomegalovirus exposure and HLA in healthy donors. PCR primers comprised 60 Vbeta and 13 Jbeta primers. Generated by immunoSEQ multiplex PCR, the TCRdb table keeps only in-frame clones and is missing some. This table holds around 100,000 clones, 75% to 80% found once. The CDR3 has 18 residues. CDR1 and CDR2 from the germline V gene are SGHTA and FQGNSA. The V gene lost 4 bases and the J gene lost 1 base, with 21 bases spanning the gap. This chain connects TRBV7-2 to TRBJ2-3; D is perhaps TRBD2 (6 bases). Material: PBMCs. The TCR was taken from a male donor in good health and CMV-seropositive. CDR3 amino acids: CASSSVGGPHSRTDTQYF. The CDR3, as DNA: TGTGCCAGCAGCTCTGTCGGGGGTCCTCATTCTCGCACAGATACGCAGTATTTT. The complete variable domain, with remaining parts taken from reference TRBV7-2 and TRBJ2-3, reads GAGVSQSPSNKVTEKGKDVELRCDPISGHTALYWYRQSLGQGLEFLIYFQGNSAPDKSGLPSDRFSAERTGGSVSTLTIQRTQQEDSAVYLCASSSVGGPHSRTDTQYFGPGTRLTVL.